Below, one T cell receptor (beta chain) is given with its context. Its cognate antigen is unknown. This sample is drawn from a study of PD-1 blockade in classical Hodgkin lymphoma. Overall study results and limits: The baseline diversity of complete responders showed similarity to that of newly diagnosed patients.

Deletions cut 4 bases from V and 5 bases from J, with 18 bases between. This CDR3 region has 16 residues. Germline CDR1 and CDR2: MGHDK and SYGVNS. Profiling relied on immunoSEQ multiplex PCR, and the TCRdb table lists in-frame clones only, not all of them. The sample lists 40,000 to 45,000 clones; around two thirds were seen once. All the patients suffered relapse after autologous stem cell transplantation, and brentuximab vedotin exposure differed. Source: peripheral blood mononuclear cells (PBMCs), taken at baseline. The chain has TRBV25-1 and TRBJ1-5; D call uncertain. This clonotype was sampled from a human donor with classical Hodgkin lymphoma. Written as DNA, the CDR3 is TGTGCCAGCAGTGGCCACAGATTGGGCGGCGATCAGCCCCAGCATTTT. It yields the protein CASSGHRLGGDQPQHF.